This T cell receptor beta chain derives from a study of T cell changes during pregnancy in multiple sclerosis. The V gene's germline CDR1 is LNHDA and CDR2 SQIVND (reference sequence). This CDR3 region has 16 residues. The V end was cut by 1 base, the J end by 0 bases, with 13 bases between. TCRdb keeps only in-frame clones here, not all; method: immunoSEQ multiplex PCR. Among under 95,000 clones listed, 85% to 95% were seen once. Sequenced here: peripheral blood, sampled after pregnancy. The V gene is TRBV19, the J gene TRBJ2-7; D call uncertain. The source is a female donor with multiple sclerosis, enrolled in a pregnancy study. CDR3: CASSIGRQASSYEQYF. CDR3 DNA sequence: TGTGCCAGTAGTATAGGACGGCAGGCCAGCTCCTACGAGCAGTACTTC.